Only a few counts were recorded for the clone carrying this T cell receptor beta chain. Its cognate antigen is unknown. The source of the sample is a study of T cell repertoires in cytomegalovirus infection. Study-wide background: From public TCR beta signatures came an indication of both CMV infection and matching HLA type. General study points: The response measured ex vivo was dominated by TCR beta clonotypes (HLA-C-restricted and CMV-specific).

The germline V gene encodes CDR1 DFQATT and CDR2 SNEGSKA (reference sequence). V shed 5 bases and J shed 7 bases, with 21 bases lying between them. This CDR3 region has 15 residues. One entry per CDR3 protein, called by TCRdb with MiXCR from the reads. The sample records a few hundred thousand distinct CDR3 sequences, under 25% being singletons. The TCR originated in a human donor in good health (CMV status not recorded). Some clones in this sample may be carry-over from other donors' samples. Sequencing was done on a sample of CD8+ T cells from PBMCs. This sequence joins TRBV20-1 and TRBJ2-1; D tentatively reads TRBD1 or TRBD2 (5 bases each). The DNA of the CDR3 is TGCAGTGCTCGTTACAAGGGGCCCGAGGGGAATGAGCAGTTCTTC. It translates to CSARYKGPEGNEQFF.